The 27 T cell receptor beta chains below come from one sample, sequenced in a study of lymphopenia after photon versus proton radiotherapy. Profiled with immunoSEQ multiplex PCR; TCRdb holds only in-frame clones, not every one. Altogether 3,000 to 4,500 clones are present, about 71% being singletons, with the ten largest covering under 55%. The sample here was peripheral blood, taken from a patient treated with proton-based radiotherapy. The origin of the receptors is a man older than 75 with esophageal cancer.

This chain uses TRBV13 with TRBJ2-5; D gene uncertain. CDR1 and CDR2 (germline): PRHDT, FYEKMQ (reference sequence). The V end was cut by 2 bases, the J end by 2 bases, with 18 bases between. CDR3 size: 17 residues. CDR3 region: CASSLYGPKLTQETQYF. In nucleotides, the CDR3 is TGTGCCAGCAGCTTATATGGCCCGAAACTTACTCAAGAGACCCAGTACTTC.

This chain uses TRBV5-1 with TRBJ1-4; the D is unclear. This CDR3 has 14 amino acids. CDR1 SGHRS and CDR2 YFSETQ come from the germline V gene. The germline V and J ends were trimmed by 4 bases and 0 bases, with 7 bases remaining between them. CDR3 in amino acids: CASSTTATNEKLFF. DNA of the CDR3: TGCGCCAGCAGCACCACTGCAACTAATGAAAAACTGTTTTTT.

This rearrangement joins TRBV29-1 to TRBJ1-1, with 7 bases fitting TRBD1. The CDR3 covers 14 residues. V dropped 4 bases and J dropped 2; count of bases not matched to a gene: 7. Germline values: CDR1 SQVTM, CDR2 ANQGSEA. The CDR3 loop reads CSVVVGTVNTEAFF. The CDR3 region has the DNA TGCAGCGTTGTTGTAGGGACAGTTAACACTGAAGCTTTCTTT. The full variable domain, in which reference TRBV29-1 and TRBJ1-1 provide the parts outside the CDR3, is SAVISQKPSRDICQRGTSLTIQCQVDSQVTMMFWYRQQPGQSLTLIATANQGSEATYESGFVIDKFPISRPNLTFSTLTVSNMSPEDSSIYLCSVVVGTVNTEAFFGQGTRLTVV.

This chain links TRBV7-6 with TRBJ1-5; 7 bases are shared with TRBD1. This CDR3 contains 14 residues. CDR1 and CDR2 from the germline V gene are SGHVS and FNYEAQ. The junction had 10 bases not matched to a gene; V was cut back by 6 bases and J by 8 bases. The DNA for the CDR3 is TGTGCCAGCAGTCTAGAGAGGGGGCTGAAGCCCCAGCATTTT. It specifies CASSLERGLKPQHF. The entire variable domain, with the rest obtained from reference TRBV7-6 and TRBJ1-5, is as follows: GAGVSQSPRYKVTKRGQDVALRCDPISGHVSLYWYRQALGQGPEFLTYFNYEAQQDKSGLPNDRFSAERPEGSISTLTIQRTEQRDSAMYRCASSLERGLKPQHFGDGTRLSIL.

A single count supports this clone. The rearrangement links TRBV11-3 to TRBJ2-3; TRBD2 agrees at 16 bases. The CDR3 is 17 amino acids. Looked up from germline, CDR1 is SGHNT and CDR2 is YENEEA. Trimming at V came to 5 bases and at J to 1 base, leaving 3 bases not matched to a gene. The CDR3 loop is CASSTGTSGGGTDTQYF. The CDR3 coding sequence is TGTGCCAGCAGCACTGGGACTAGCGGGGGGGGCACAGATACGCAGTATTTT. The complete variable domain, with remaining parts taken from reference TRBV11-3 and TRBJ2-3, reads EAGVVQSPRYKIIEKKQPVAFWCNPISGHNTLYWYLQNLGQGPELLIRYENEEAVDDSQLPKDRFSAERLKGVDSTLKIQPAELGDSAVYLCASSTGTSGGGTDTQYFGPGTRLTVL.

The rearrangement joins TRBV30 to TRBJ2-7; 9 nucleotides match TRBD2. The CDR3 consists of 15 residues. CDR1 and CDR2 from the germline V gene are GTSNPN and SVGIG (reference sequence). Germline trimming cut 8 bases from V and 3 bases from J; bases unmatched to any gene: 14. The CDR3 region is CAGARGRGGDYEQYF. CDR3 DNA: TGTGCCGGGGCCCGGGGGCGGGGGGGCGACTACGAGCAGTACTTC.

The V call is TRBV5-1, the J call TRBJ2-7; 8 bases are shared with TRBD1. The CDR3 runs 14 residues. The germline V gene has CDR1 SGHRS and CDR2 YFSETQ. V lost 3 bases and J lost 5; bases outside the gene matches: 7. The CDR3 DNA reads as TGCGCCAGCAGCTCCGGACAGGGATCCGACGAGCAGTACTTC. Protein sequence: CASSSGQGSDEQYF.

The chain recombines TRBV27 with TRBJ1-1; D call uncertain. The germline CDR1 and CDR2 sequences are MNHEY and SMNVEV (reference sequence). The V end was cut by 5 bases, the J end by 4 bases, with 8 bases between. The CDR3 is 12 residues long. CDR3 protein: CASSPKGTEAFF. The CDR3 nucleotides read TGTGCCAGCAGTCCCAAGGGCACTGAAGCTTTCTTT.

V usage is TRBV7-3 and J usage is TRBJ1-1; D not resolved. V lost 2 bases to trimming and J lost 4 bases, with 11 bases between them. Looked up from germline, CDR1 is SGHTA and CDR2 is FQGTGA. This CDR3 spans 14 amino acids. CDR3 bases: TGTGCCAGCAGCTTAGTTGAGCAAGGCACTGAAGCTTTCTTT. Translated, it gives CASSLVEQGTEAFF.

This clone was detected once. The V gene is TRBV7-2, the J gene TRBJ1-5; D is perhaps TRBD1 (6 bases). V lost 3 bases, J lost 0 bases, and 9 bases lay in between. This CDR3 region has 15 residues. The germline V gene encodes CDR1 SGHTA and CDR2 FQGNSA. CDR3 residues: CASSFTGISNQPQHF. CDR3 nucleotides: TGTGCCAGCAGCTTCACAGGGATTAGCAATCAGCCCCAGCATTTT.

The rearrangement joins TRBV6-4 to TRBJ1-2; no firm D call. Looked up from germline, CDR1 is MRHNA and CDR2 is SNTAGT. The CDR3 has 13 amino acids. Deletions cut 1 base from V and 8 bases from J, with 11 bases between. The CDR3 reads CASSDYRVAGYTF. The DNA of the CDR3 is TGTGCCAGCAGTGACTATAGGGTTGCCGGCTACACCTTC.

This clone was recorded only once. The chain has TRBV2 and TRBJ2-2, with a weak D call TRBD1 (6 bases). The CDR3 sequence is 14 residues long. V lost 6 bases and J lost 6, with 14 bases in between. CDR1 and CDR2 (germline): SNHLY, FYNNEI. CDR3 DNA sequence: TGTGCCAGCAGCCCACAGGGTCAGGCCGGGGAGCTGTTTTTT. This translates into CASSPQGQAGELFF.

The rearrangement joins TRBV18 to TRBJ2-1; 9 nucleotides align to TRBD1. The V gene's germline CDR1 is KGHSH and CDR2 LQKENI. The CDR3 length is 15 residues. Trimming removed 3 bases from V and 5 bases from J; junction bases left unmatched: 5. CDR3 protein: CASSPNRGHNNEQFF. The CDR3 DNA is TGTGCCAGCTCACCGAACAGGGGGCACAACAATGAGCAGTTCTTC.

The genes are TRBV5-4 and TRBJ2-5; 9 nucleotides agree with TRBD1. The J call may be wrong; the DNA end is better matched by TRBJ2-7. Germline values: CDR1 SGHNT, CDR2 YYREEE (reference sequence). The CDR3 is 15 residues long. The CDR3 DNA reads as TGTGCCAGCAGCGACCCGGGACAGGGCGTCTACGAGCAGTACTTC. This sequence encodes CASSDPGQGVYEQYF.

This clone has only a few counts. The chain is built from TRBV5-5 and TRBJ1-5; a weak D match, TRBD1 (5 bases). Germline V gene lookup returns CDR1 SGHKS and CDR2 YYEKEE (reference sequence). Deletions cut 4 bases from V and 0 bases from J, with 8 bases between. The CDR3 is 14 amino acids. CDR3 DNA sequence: TGTGCCAGCAGCCTGACAGATAGCAATCAGCCCCAGCATTTT. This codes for CASSLTDSNQPQHF.

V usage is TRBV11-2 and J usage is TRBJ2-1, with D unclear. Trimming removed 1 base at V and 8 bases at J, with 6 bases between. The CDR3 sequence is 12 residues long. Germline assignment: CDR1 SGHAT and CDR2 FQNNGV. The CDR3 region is CASSLVPDEQFF. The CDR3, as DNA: TGTGCCAGCAGCTTAGTCCCGGATGAGCAGTTCTTC.

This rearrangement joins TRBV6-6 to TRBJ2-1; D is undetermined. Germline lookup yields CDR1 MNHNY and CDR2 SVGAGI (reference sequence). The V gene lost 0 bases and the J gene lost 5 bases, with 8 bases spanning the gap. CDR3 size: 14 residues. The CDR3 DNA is TGTGCCAGCAGTTACTCGATCTCAAACAATGAGCAGTTCTTC. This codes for CASSYSISNNEQFF.

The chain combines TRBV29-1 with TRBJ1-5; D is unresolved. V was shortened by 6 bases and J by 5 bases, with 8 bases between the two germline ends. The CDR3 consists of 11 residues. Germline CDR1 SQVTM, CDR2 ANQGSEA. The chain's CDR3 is CSVGDDQPQHF. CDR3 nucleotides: TGCAGCGTGGGAGACGATCAGCCCCAGCATTTT.

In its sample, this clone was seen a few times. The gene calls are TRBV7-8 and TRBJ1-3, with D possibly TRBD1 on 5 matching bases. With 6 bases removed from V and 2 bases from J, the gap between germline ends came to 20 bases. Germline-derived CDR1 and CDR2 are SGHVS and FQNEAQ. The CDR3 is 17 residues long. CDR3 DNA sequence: TGTGCCAGCAGATACGGGACCCCTTCGAGCCCTGGAAACACCATATATTTT. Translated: CASRYGTPSSPGNTIYF.

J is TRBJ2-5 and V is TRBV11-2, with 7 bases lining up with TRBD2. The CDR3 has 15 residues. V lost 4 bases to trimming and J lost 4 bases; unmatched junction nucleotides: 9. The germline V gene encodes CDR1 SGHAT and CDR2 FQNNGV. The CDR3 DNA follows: TGTGCCAGCAGCTCCTCCCCCACTAGCGCAGAGACCCAGTACTTC. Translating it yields CASSSSPTSAETQYF.

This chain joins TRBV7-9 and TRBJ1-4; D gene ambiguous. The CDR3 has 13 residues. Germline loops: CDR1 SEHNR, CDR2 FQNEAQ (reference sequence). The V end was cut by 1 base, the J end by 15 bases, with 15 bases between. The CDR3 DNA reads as TGTGCCAGCAGCTTAGAAGGATTCGGTGGGGTGTTTTTT. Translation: CASSLEGFGGVFF.

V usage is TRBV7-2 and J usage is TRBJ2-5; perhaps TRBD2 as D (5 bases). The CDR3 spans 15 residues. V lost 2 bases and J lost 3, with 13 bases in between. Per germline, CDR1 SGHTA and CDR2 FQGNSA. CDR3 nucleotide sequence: TGTGCCAGCAGCTTATTGGGCCGGGAAGAAGAGACCCAGTACTTC. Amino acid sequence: CASSLLGREEETQYF. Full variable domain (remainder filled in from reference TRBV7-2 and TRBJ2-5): GAGVSQSPSNKVTEKGKDVELRCDPISGHTALYWYRQSLGQGLEFLIYFQGNSAPDKSGLPSDRFSAERTGGSVSTLTIQRTQQEDSAVYLCASSLLGREEETQYFGPGTRLLVL.

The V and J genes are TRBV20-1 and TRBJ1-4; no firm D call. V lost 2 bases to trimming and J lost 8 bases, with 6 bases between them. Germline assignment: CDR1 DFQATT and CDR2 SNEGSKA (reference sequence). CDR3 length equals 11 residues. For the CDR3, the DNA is TGCAGTGCTAGACGGAGGGAAAAACTGTTTTTT. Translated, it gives CSARRREKLFF.

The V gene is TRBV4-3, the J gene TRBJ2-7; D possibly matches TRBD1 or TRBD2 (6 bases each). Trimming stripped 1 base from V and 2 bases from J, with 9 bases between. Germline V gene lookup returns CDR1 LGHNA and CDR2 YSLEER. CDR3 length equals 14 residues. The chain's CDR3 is CASSQVRGAYEQYF. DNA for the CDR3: TGCGCCAGCAGCCAAGTTAGGGGGGCCTACGAGCAGTACTTC.

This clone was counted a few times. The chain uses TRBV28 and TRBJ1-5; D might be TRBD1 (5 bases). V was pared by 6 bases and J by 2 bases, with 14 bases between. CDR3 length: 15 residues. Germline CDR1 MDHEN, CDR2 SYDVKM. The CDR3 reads CASSGGVKGNQPQHF. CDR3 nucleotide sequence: TGTGCCAGCAGCGGGGGAGTAAAGGGCAATCAGCCCCAGCATTTT.

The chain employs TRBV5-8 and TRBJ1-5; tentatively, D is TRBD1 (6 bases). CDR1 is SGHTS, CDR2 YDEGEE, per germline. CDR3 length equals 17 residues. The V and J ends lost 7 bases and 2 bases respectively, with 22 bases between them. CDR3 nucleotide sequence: TGTGCCAGCCGAGAGAGGAAGGGGGGCGTTGGCAATCAGCCCCAGCATTTT. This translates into CASRERKGGVGNQPQHF. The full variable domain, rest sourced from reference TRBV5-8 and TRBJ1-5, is EAGVTQSPTHLIKTRGQQATLRCSPISGHTSVYWYQQALGLGLQFLLWYDEGEERNRGNFPPRFSGRQFPNYSSELNVNALELEDSALYLCASRERKGGVGNQPQHFGDGTRLSIL.

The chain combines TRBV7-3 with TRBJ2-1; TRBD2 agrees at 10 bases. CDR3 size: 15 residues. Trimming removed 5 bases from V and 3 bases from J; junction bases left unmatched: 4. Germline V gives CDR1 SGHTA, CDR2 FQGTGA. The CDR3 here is CASSLGTSDYNEQFF. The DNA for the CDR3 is TGTGCCAGCAGCCTCGGGACTAGCGACTACAATGAGCAGTTCTTC.